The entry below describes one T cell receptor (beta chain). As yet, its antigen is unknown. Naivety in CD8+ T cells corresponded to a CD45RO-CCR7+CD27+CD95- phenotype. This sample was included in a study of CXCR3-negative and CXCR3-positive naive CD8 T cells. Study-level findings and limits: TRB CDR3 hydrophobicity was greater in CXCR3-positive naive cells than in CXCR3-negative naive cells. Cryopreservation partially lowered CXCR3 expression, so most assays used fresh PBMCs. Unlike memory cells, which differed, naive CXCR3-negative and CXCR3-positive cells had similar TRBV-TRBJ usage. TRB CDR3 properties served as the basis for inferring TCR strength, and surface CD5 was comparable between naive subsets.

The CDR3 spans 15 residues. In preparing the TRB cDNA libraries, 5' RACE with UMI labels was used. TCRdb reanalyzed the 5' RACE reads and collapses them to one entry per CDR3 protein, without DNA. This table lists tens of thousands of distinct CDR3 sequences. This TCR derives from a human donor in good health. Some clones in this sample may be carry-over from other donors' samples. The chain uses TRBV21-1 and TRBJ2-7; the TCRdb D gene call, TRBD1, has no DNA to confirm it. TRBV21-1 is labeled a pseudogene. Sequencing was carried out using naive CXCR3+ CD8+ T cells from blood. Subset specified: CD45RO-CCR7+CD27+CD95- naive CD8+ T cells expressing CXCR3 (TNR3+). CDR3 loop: CASSKGGGELYEQYF.